These T cell receptor beta chains were read from a single sample in a study of shared clonotypes between healthy human individuals. Measured with immunoSEQ multiplex PCR; TCRdb has only the in-frame clones, and not every one. This sample yields about 990,000 clones, of which around 78% are seen a single time; 0.6% to 0.75% belongs to the top ten. The sequencing sample was made of memory CD4+ T cells from PBMCs. All receptors derive from a man aged 18 to 29 in good health. Some clones in this sample may be carry-over from other donors' samples. Both conserved end residues are part of each CDR3.

J gene: TRBJ1-4; V gene: TRBV28; CDR3 protein: CATRTGLGEKLFF
J gene: TRBJ2-7; V gene: TRBV27; CDR3 protein: CASQTTSGTRYEQYF
J gene: TRBJ2-3; V gene: TRBV18; CDR3 protein: CASSPALTDTQYF
J gene: TRBJ2-3; V gene: TRBV5-1; CDR3 protein: CASSLGITDTQYF
J gene: TRBJ1-5; V gene: TRBV27; CDR3 protein: CASSLRARERPQHF
J gene: TRBJ2-1; V gene: TRBV7-6; CDR3 protein: CASSLGVAGGNNEQFF
J gene: TRBJ2-7; V gene: TRBV11-2; CDR3 protein: CASSRDRNYEQYF
J gene: TRBJ2-7; V gene: TRBV7-2; CDR3 protein: CASSLVGQADYEQYF
J gene: TRBJ2-3; V gene: TRBV20-1; CDR3 protein: CSAGLGDTQYF
J gene: TRBJ2-6; V gene: TRBV7-9; CDR3 protein: CASSLAPPGAGANVLTF
J gene: TRBJ1-1; V gene: TRBV5-1; CDR3 protein: CASRLGMVNTEAFF
J gene: TRBJ2-1; V gene: TRBV30; CDR3 protein: CAWDDLAGEKNEQFF
J gene: TRBJ1-1; V gene: TRBV28; CDR3 protein: CASSLRRPNTEAFF
J gene: TRBJ2-6; V gene: TRBV9; CDR3 protein: CASSGDRAGANVLTF
J gene: TRBJ1-2; V gene: TRBV4-3; CDR3 protein: CASSHLGGGNYGYTF
J gene: TRBJ1-1; V gene: TRBV19; CDR3 protein: CASTSRGQTNTEAFF
J gene: TRBJ2-2; V gene: TRBV27; CDR3 protein: CATQPSSGSGTGELFF
J gene: TRBJ2-7; V gene: TRBV28; CDR3 protein: CATVRTGGIRMYEQYF
J gene: TRBJ2-3; V gene: TRBV7-9; CDR3 protein: CASSLGGGETDTQYF
J gene: TRBJ2-7; V gene: TRBV18; CDR3 protein: CASSPLVSGLYYEQYF
J gene: TRBJ1-2; V gene: TRBV27; CDR3 protein: CASSPTAGQWRTGYTF
J gene: TRBJ1-1; V gene: TRBV28; CDR3 protein: CASSFGGGWTEAFF
J gene: TRBJ2-2; V gene: TRBV30; CDR3 protein: CAWRSRPNTGELFF